This is a list of T cell receptor beta chains from one sample in a study of PD-L1 blockade in urothelial cancer. Clones were read by immunoSEQ multiplex PCR, and TCRdb kept only the in-frame ones, dropping some. Counted here are about 45,000 clones, roughly 84% occurring once; the ten biggest clones make up roughly 25%. The specimen comprised PBMCs, sampled around atezolizumab (anti-PD-L1) treatment. Source of these receptors: a donor at least 40 years old with urothelial cancer. CDR3s include the opening cysteine and the closing phenylalanine or tryptophan. D genes are given only for firm matches. Size is stated for part of the rows, as once, few or many counts, or as a class when the clone is expanded.

V gene: TRBV11-2; D gene: TRBD2; J gene: TRBJ2-1; clone size: .; CDR3 protein: CASSPRLAGAYNEQFF; CDR3 DNA: TGTGCCAGCAGCCCCCGACTAGCGGGGGCCTACAATGAGCAGTTCTTC
V gene: TRBV10-3; D gene: .; J gene: TRBJ2-1; clone size: .; CDR3 protein: CAISEDGGEANEQFF; CDR3 DNA: TGTGCCATCAGTGAGGATGGAGGGGAGGCCAATGAGCAGTTCTTC
V gene: TRBV9; D gene: TRBD2; J gene: TRBJ2-2; clone size: .; CDR3 protein: CASSPAGLAANTGELFF; CDR3 DNA: TGTGCCAGCAGCCCCGCGGGGCTAGCGGCGAACACCGGGGAGCTGTTTTTT
V gene: TRBV7-8; D gene: .; J gene: TRBJ2-7; clone size: .; CDR3 protein: CASSPRTRTYEQYF; CDR3 DNA: TGTGCCAGCAGCCCCCGGACAAGAACCTACGAGCAGTACTTC
V gene: TRBV15; D gene: .; J gene: TRBJ1-2; clone size: .; CDR3 protein: CATSREGGPGYGYTF; CDR3 DNA: TGTGCCACCAGCAGAGAGGGAGGGCCGGGCTATGGCTACACCTTC
V gene: TRBV7-9; D gene: TRBD2; J gene: TRBJ2-3; clone size: .; CDR3 protein: CASSDTSGSPDTQYF; CDR3 DNA: TGTGCCAGCAGTGATACTAGCGGGAGCCCAGATACGCAGTATTTT
V gene: TRBV10-1; D gene: TRBD1; J gene: TRBJ1-2; clone size: .; CDR3 protein: CASSRPLQGAFYGYTF; CDR3 DNA: TGCGCCAGCAGTAGGCCCTTACAGGGGGCATTTTATGGCTACACCTTC
V gene: TRBV29-1; D gene: .; J gene: TRBJ2-3; clone size: .; CDR3 protein: CSVVGPDTDTQYF; CDR3 DNA: TGCAGCGTTGTGGGGCCGGACACAGATACGCAGTATTTT
V gene: TRBV6-5; D gene: .; J gene: TRBJ2-7; clone size: .; CDR3 protein: CASSNRQVVYEQYF; CDR3 DNA: TGTGCCAGCAGTAACCGACAGGTTGTGTACGAGCAGTACTTC
V gene: TRBV4-2; D gene: TRBD2; J gene: TRBJ2-1; clone size: .; CDR3 protein: CASSQDPREIAFF; CDR3 DNA: TGTGCCAGCAGCCAAGATCCGCGGGAGATCGCGTTCTTC
V gene: TRBV6-5; D gene: .; J gene: TRBJ1-2; clone size: .; CDR3 protein: CASSYSGGGYTF; CDR3 DNA: TGTGCCAGCAGTTACTCGGGAGGCGGCTACACCTTC
V gene: TRBV15; D gene: .; J gene: TRBJ1-5; clone size: .; CDR3 protein: CATSSRRYSNQPQHF; CDR3 DNA: TGTGCCACCAGCAGCAGGAGGTATAGCAATCAGCCCCAGCATTTT
V gene: TRBV7-9; D gene: .; J gene: TRBJ2-5; clone size: .; CDR3 protein: CASSFGEAETQYF; CDR3 DNA: TGTGCCAGCAGCTTTGGGGAGGCGGAGACCCAGTACTTC
V gene: TRBV7-3; D gene: .; J gene: TRBJ1-2; clone size: .; CDR3 protein: CASSPGMGYGYTF; CDR3 DNA: TGTGCCAGCAGCCCAGGGATGGGTTATGGCTACACCTTC
V gene: TRBV7-2; D gene: TRBD1; J gene: TRBJ1-2; clone size: .; CDR3 protein: CASSSRTGFYGYTF; CDR3 DNA: TGTGCCAGCAGCAGTCGGACAGGTTTCTATGGCTACACCTTC
V gene: TRBV5-1; D gene: TRBD1; J gene: TRBJ2-7; clone size: .; CDR3 protein: CASSPGTGGSSNYEQYF; CDR3 DNA: TGCGCCAGCAGCCCTGGGACAGGGGGAAGCTCGAATTACGAGCAGTACTTC
V gene: TRBV28; D gene: TRBD2; J gene: TRBJ2-7; clone size: .; CDR3 protein: CASTPGGRVSLEQYF; CDR3 DNA: TGTGCCAGCACCCCGGGAGGAAGGGTAAGCCTCGAGCAGTACTTC
V gene: TRBV6-6; D gene: .; J gene: TRBJ2-6; clone size: once; CDR3 protein: CASSIQNSGANVLTF; CDR3 DNA: TGTGCCAGCAGCATCCAGAACTCTGGGGCCAACGTCCTGACTTTC
V gene: TRBV9; D gene: TRBD1; J gene: TRBJ1-1; clone size: .; CDR3 protein: CASSPAGGMTEAFF; CDR3 DNA: TGTGCCAGCAGCCCGGCAGGGGGGATGACTGAAGCTTTCTTT
V gene: TRBV7-9; D gene: TRBD1; J gene: TRBJ2-7; clone size: .; CDR3 protein: CASSWGQGANYEQYF; CDR3 DNA: TGTGCCAGCAGCTGGGGACAGGGAGCAAACTACGAGCAGTACTTC
V gene: TRBV6-5; D gene: TRBD1; J gene: TRBJ2-5; clone size: .; CDR3 protein: CASSYTTGEGTQYF; CDR3 DNA: TGTGCCAGCAGTTACACGACAGGGGAAGGGACCCAGTACTTC
V gene: TRBV7-3; D gene: .; J gene: TRBJ2-7; clone size: once; CDR3 protein: CASSLTSSSEQYF; CDR3 DNA: TGTGCCAGCAGCTTAACGTCTTCGAGCGAGCAGTACTTC
V gene: TRBV7-8; D gene: .; J gene: TRBJ2-5; clone size: .; CDR3 protein: CASSLAEGGKVGETQYF; CDR3 DNA: TGTGCCAGCAGCTTAGCGGAGGGGGGGAAGGTTGGGGAGACCCAGTACTTC
V gene: TRBV7-2; D gene: TRBD1; J gene: TRBJ2-7; clone size: .; CDR3 protein: CASSQRQGSYEQYF; CDR3 DNA: TGTGCCAGCAGCCAAAGACAGGGGTCCTACGAGCAGTACTTC
V gene: TRBV4-2; D gene: TRBD1; J gene: TRBJ1-5; clone size: .; CDR3 protein: CASSQSQGVSQPQHF; CDR3 DNA: TGTGCCAGCAGCCAGTCACAGGGGGTGAGTCAGCCCCAGCATTTT
V gene: TRBV11-1; D gene: .; J gene: TRBJ2-1; clone size: .; CDR3 protein: CASSFSVAGGSYNEQFF; CDR3 DNA: TGTGCCAGCAGCTTCTCCGTGGCGGGTGGGTCCTACAATGAGCAGTTCTTC
V gene: TRBV5-6; D gene: .; J gene: TRBJ1-5; clone size: .; CDR3 protein: CASSLSGIQQPQHF; CDR3 DNA: TGTGCCAGCAGCTTGTCAGGGATACAACAGCCCCAGCATTTT
V gene: TRBV5-1; D gene: TRBD1; J gene: TRBJ1-1; clone size: .; CDR3 protein: CASSLGTGGRGAFF; CDR3 DNA: TGCGCCAGCAGCTTGGGGACAGGAGGTAGAGGAGCTTTCTTT
V gene: TRBV2; D gene: TRBD2; J gene: TRBJ2-5; clone size: .; CDR3 protein: CASRRTSGSRGETQYF; CDR3 DNA: TGTGCCAGCAGGCGGACTAGCGGGAGTCGGGGGGAGACCCAGTACTTC
V gene: TRBV11-3; D gene: .; J gene: TRBJ2-2; clone size: .; CDR3 protein: CASSTGLGRGANTGELFF; CDR3 DNA: TGTGCCAGCAGCACTGGTCTGGGCAGGGGGGCGAACACCGGGGAGCTGTTTTTT
V gene: TRBV4-1; D gene: TRBD2; J gene: TRBJ2-7; clone size: .; CDR3 protein: CASSPQATSGTYEQYF; CDR3 DNA: TGCGCCAGCAGCCCCCAGGCAACTAGCGGCACCTACGAGCAGTACTTC
V gene: TRBV7-2; D gene: .; J gene: TRBJ2-6; clone size: .; CDR3 protein: CASSPRGANVLTF; CDR3 DNA: TGTGCCAGCAGCCCCCGTGGGGCCAACGTCCTGACTTTC
V gene: TRBV18; D gene: .; J gene: TRBJ1-4; clone size: once; CDR3 protein: CASSKTHNEKLFF; CDR3 DNA: TGTGCCAGCTCGAAGACTCATAATGAAAAACTGTTTTTT
V gene: TRBV11-3; D gene: TRBD2; J gene: TRBJ2-5; clone size: .; CDR3 protein: CASSSGGQETQYF; CDR3 DNA: TGTGCCAGCAGCTCGGGGGGCCAAGAGACCCAGTACTTC
V gene: TRBV5-4; D gene: TRBD2; J gene: TRBJ2-3; clone size: .; CDR3 protein: CASSRRAGGGTDTQYF; CDR3 DNA: TGTGCCAGCAGCCGGAGAGCGGGAGGGGGTACAGATACGCAGTATTTT
V gene: TRBV7-9; D gene: TRBD2; J gene: TRBJ2-1; clone size: .; CDR3 protein: CASSGEGLAGVSGYNEQFF; CDR3 DNA: TGTGCCAGCAGCGGGGAGGGACTAGCGGGAGTTTCCGGCTACAATGAGCAGTTCTTC
V gene: TRBV7-2; D gene: .; J gene: TRBJ1-2; clone size: .; CDR3 protein: CASSLGAPLLGYGYTF; CDR3 DNA: TGTGCCAGCAGCTTAGGGGCTCCCCTCCTCGGCTATGGCTACACCTTC
V gene: TRBV19; D gene: .; J gene: TRBJ2-7; clone size: .; CDR3 protein: CASSIGTGLVGTSYEQYF; CDR3 DNA: TGTGCCAGTAGTATAGGGACCGGATTGGTCGGGACATCCTACGAGCAGTACTTC
V gene: TRBV5-4; D gene: TRBD1; J gene: TRBJ1-2; clone size: .; CDR3 protein: CASSPGQGIYYGYTF; CDR3 DNA: TGTGCCAGCAGCCCGGGACAGGGGATCTACTATGGCTACACCTTC
V gene: TRBV9; D gene: .; J gene: TRBJ2-1; clone size: .; CDR3 protein: CASSPRGLSLDEQFF; CDR3 DNA: TGTGCCAGCAGCCCCAGGGGATTGAGTCTCGATGAGCAGTTCTTC
V gene: TRBV7-9; D gene: TRBD1; J gene: TRBJ1-2; clone size: .; CDR3 protein: CASLGQTTYGYTF; CDR3 DNA: TGTGCCAGCCTGGGACAGACCACCTATGGCTACACCTTC